The clone carrying this TCR beta chain has just a few counts. Its antigen remains unidentified. This sample is drawn from a study of naive and memory T cell subsets. Overall study findings and caveats: Gini index rose across naive, CM, EM and EMRA in CD4 and CD8.

The CDR3 contains 14 residues. Trimming removed 3 bases at V and 5 bases at J, with 16 bases between. Per germline, CDR1 SQVTM and CDR2 ANQGSEA. The beta constant-region primer was an equimolar mix of two oligonucleotides covering TRBC1 and TRBC2. TCRdb ran MiXCR on the UMI-ligation and nested PCR reads and lists one entry per CDR3 protein. The sample lists tens of thousands of distinct CDR3 sequences, 10% to 15% occurring once. The chain is built from TRBV29-1 and TRBJ1-2; D is uncertain. The clonotype was recovered from a human donor in good health. Sequenced input: effector memory CD4+ T cells from blood. Noted subset: effector memory, CD45RA- CD27-. CDR3 DNA: TGCAGCGTTGATAACGGGGAAGGTCGGTATGGCTACACCTTC. It codes for CSVDNGEGRYGYTF. The full variable domain, rest sourced from reference TRBV29-1 and TRBJ1-2, is SAVISQKPSRDICQRGTSLTIQCQVDSQVTMMFWYRQQPGQSLTLIATANQGSEATYESGFVIDKFPISRPNLTFSTLTVSNMSPEDSSIYLCSVDNGEGRYGYTFGSGTRLTVV.